Each of the 6 T cell receptor beta chains below was sequenced from the same sample in a study of identical twins. TCRdb processed the 5' RACE reads anew with MiXCR; each CDR3 protein has one entry. The table has 270,000 or so distinct CDR3 sequences, about 8.5% seen once; the top ten hold 3% to 3.5%. The same specimen was also included in a second study, on yellow fever vaccine responses in identical twins.

The sample taken for sequencing was CD8+ T cells sorted from blood. These TCRs come from a woman between 18 and 30 years old in good health.

This chain links TRBV20-1 with TRBJ2-7, with 7 nucleotides matching TRBD2. The J segment lost 3 bases and the V segment lost 8 bases, leaving 10 bases of the junction unmatched. The CDR3 contains 13 residues. Germline CDR1 is DFQATT and CDR2 is SNEGSKA (reference sequence). In nucleotides, the CDR3 is TGCAGTTTCATAACCGGGACTAACTACGAGCAGTACTTC. This translates into CSFITGTNYEQYF.

This clonotype was observed a handful of times. The gene calls are TRBV12-3 or TRBV12-4 and TRBJ1-1; a possible D gene is TRBD1 (5 bases). Trimming removed 5 bases from V and 4 bases from J, with 14 bases in between. The CDR3 is 14 amino acids. In DNA, the CDR3 is TGTGCCAGCAGTCTTCCGACAGCCCCCACTGAAGCTTTCTTT. It is translated as CASSLPTAPTEAFF.

In this sample, this clonotype turned up many times. The chain employs TRBV7-9 and TRBJ1-1; no reliable D call. CDR1 is SEHNR, CDR2 FQNEAQ, per germline (reference sequence). V dropped 4 bases and J dropped 7 bases, with 10 bases sitting between them. The CDR3 totals 12 residues. The CDR3 DNA follows: TGTGCCAGCAGCTACCCGGACGGTGAAGCTTTCTTT. Protein sequence: CASSYPDGEAFF.

This clonotype was seen more than once but under ten times. V gene TRBV11-2 combines with J gene TRBJ2-7; 15 nucleotides align to TRBD2. Germline assignment: CDR1 SGHAT and CDR2 FQNNGV. This CDR3 has 17 amino acids. Trimming took 6 bases from V and 2 from J; bases not matched to a gene: 8. CDR3 residues: CASRQRTSGGGAYEQYF. The CDR3 DNA is TGTGCCAGCAGGCAGAGGACTAGCGGGGGGGGGGCCTACGAGCAGTACTTC.

The CDR3 DNA follows: TGTGCCAGCAGTTTACGAATTCCGGGACGACGGGAGCAGTACTTC. It encodes CASSLRIPGRREQYF. J is TRBJ2-7 and V is TRBV5-8, with D tentatively TRBD1 or TRBD2 (5 bases each). With 5 bases removed from V and 7 bases from J, the gap between germline ends came to 22 bases. The CDR3 has 15 amino acids. Germline values: CDR1 SGHTS, CDR2 YDEGEE.

This clonotype has only a few counts. The genes are TRBV28 and TRBJ2-7, with D possibly matching TRBD1 (5 bases). Germline assignment: CDR1 MDHEN and CDR2 SYDVKM. CDR3 length equals 16 residues. V was cut by 5 bases and J by 3 bases, with 20 bases left in between. CDR3 sequence (DNA): TGTGCCAGCAGTCCCCAACAGGAGATATTTTACTACGAGCAGTACTTC. It is translated as CASSPQQEIFYYEQYF.